Each of the 26 T cell receptor beta chains below was sequenced from the same sample in a study of human T cells and chemical hapten exposure. TCRdb re-analysed the RACE reads in MiXCR, keeping a single row per CDR3 protein. The data contain about 340,000 distinct CDR3 sequences, around 7% of them singletons. Time point here: patch test 1, 2 weeks after DPC sensitization. The treatment denotes: therapeutic diphenylcyclopropenone sensitization with weekly scalp DPC. Sequencing used whole blood, obtained in connection with sensitization to the hapten diphenylcyclopropenone (DPC). The receptors were gathered from a woman younger than 30 with alopecia areata. Some clones in this sample may be carry-over from other donors' samples.

This clonotype was recorded at least ten times. The chain joins TRBV10-1 to TRBJ2-2; D may be TRBD2 (7 bases). The CDR3 extends over 18 amino acids. The V gene lost 8 bases and the J gene lost 4 bases, with 26 bases spanning the gap. Per the germline V gene, CDR1 is WNHNN and CDR2 is SYGVQD (reference sequence). This CDR3 reads CASPASRGARRGTGELFF. CDR3 in DNA: TGCGCCAGCCCTGCTTCACGGGGGGCGCGGCGTGGCACCGGGGAGCTGTTTTTT.

This clonotype was found a few times. The chain employs TRBV20-1 and TRBJ1-4; D unclear. Germline V lookup: CDR1 DFQATT, CDR2 SNEGSKA (reference sequence). Trimming pared 3 bases from V and 7 bases from J, leaving 9 bases between. This CDR3 is built from 12 residues. CDR3 nucleotides: TGCAGTGCTAGTGAAGTCTTTGAAAAACTGTTTTTT. This codes for CSASEVFEKLFF.

This clonotype was seen many times. This chain uses TRBV28 with TRBJ2-3, with 7 bases that match TRBD1. This CDR3 spans 15 amino acids. CDR1 MDHEN and CDR2 SYDVKM come from the germline V gene. The J segment lost 3 bases and the V segment lost 5 bases, leaving 8 bases of the junction unmatched. The CDR3 reads CASSLRQGWTDTQYF. The CDR3 nucleotides read TGTGCCAGCAGTCTACGACAGGGATGGACAGATACGCAGTATTTT.

The sample holds a few counts of this clonotype. This sequence joins TRBV20-1 and TRBJ2-7; D gene unclear. Germline lookup yields CDR1 DFQATT and CDR2 SNEGSKA (reference sequence). V lost 6 bases, J lost 4 bases, and 16 bases lay in between. The CDR3 covers 13 residues. This chain's CDR3 is CSAILMEGYEQYF. Written as DNA, the CDR3 is TGCAGTGCAATCCTTATGGAAGGATACGAGCAGTACTTC.

The chain uses TRBV5-5 and TRBJ1-2; 7 positions match TRBD1. The length of the CDR3 is 15 residues. Germline V gene sequence: CDR1 SGHKS, CDR2 YYEKEE (reference sequence). The J segment lost 4 bases and the V segment lost 2 bases, leaving 8 bases of the junction unmatched. CDR3 nucleotides: TGTGCCAGCAGCTTATTGACAGGGCAAGCCTATGGCTACACCTTC. This sequence encodes CASSLLTGQAYGYTF. Full variable domain (remainder filled in from reference TRBV5-5 and TRBJ1-2): DAGVTQSPTHLIKTRGQQVTLRCSPISGHKSVSWYQQVLGQGPQFIFQYYEKEERGRGNFPDRFSARQFPNYSSELNVNALLLGDSALYLCASSLLTGQAYGYTFGSGTRLTVV.

The chain couples TRBV29-1 to TRBJ1-5; 9 nucleotides match TRBD1. The CDR3 contains 16 residues. V shed 6 bases, J shed 6 bases, and the junction held 15 bases outside the gene matches. Per germline, CDR1 SQVTM and CDR2 ANQGSEA. This CDR3 is CSVHTGTGYDSQPQHF. DNA of the CDR3: TGCAGCGTACACACCGGGACAGGGTATGATAGTCAGCCCCAGCATTTT.

J is TRBJ2-2 and V is TRBV5-5; TRBD1 or TRBD2 may be the D gene (5 bases each). From germline, CDR1 is SGHKS and CDR2 YYEKEE (reference sequence). The V gene lost 7 bases and the J gene lost 2 bases, with 15 bases spanning the gap. The length of the CDR3 is 15 residues. This chain's CDR3 is CASSIGTLNTGELFF. The CDR3 nucleotides read TGTGCCAGCTCTATCGGGACGCTAAACACCGGGGAGCTGTTTTTT.

Many counts were recorded for this clonotype. This rearrangement joins TRBV5-1 to TRBJ2-3; D not certain. The CDR3 extends over 16 amino acids. Germline CDR1 SGHRS, CDR2 YFSETQ. V shed 0 bases and J shed 1 base, with 12 bases lying between them. CDR3 sequence: CASSLAPATRTDTQYF. The CDR3 DNA sequence: TGCGCCAGCAGCTTGGCCCCGGCGACCCGCACAGATACGCAGTATTTT. The full variable domain, with the rest looked up from reference TRBV5-1 and TRBJ2-3, is KAGVTQTPRYLIKTRGQQVTLSCSPISGHRSVSWYQQTPGQGLQFLFEYFSETQRNKGNFPGRFSGRQFSNSRSEMNVSTLELGDSALYLCASSLAPATRTDTQYFGPGTRLTVL.

The gene calls are TRBV27 and TRBJ1-1, with TRBD1 identical over 9 bases. Germline V gene lookup returns CDR1 MNHEY and CDR2 SMNVEV (reference sequence). This CDR3 has 15 amino acids. With V trimmed by 4 bases and J by 3 bases, 6 bases remained unmatched. This chain's CDR3 is CASSSYRGLDTEAFF. The CDR3 region has the DNA TGTGCCAGCAGTTCATACAGGGGGCTTGACACTGAAGCTTTCTTT.

There are many counts of this clonotype. The chain links TRBV4-3 to TRBJ1-6; the D is unclear. V was shortened by 3 bases and J by 11 bases, with 11 bases between the two germline ends. CDR1 is LGHNA and CDR2 is YSLEER in the germline V gene. The CDR3 has 13 amino acids. In DNA, the CDR3 is TGCGCCAGCAGCCACGGTACGGCGACACCCCTCCACTTT. As protein: CASSHGTATPLHF.

The table lists this clonotype with a few counts. This chain joins TRBV20-1 and TRBJ1-2; no firm D call. The CDR3 length is 18 residues. Germline V gene data show CDR1 as DFQATT and CDR2 as SNEGSKA (reference sequence). V was clipped by 0 bases and J by 3 bases, with 23 bases between them. CDR3 sequence (DNA): TGCAGTGCTAGAGATCGGCAAAGGGTGGCTTGGGCGGACTATGGCTACACCTTC. Protein sequence: CSARDRQRVAWADYGYTF.

The gene calls are TRBV29-1 and TRBJ2-7, with 8 positions matching TRBD2. Germline loops: CDR1 SQVTM, CDR2 ANQGSEA. V shed 6 bases and J 4 bases; nucleotides not matched to a gene: 5. This CDR3 is built from 12 residues. CDR3 region: CSVHLAGYEQYF. CDR3 sequence (DNA): TGCAGCGTCCATTTAGCGGGGTACGAGCAGTACTTC.

This clonotype was counted ten times or more. The V and J genes are TRBV6-2 or TRBV6-3 and TRBJ1-2, with no clear D. CDR3 size: 12 residues. Germline V CDR1 and CDR2: MNHEY, SVGEGT. V was pared by 10 bases and J by 3 bases, with 12 bases between. CDR3 nucleotides: TGTGCCACTGAGACACACGACTATGGCTACACCTTC. It yields the protein CATETHDYGYTF.

The chain links TRBV12-3 or TRBV12-4 to TRBJ1-4; D perhaps matches TRBD1 (5 bases). Between the trimmed V and J ends, which lost 6 bases and 0 bases, there was a span of 11 bases. The CDR3 covers 15 residues. The chain's CDR3 is CASSPDSATNEKLFF. CDR3 nucleotides: TGTGCCAGCAGCCCCGACAGTGCAACTAATGAAAAACTGTTTTTT.

This clonotype was recorded a few times. The chain couples TRBV2 to TRBJ2-7; D unresolved. Trimming left V 1 base short and J 3 bases short, with 7 bases between. Germline loops: CDR1 SNHLY, CDR2 FYNNEI. This CDR3 comprises 13 residues. The CDR3 DNA is TGTGCCAGCAGTGAAGTCCCGGGCTACGAGCAGTACTTC. This codes for CASSEVPGYEQYF.

This clonotype has at least ten counts. The chain combines TRBV27 with TRBJ1-1; 10 positions agree with TRBD1. CDR3 length: 14 amino acids. V gave up 8 bases and J gave up 6 bases; unmatched junction bases: 9. The germline V gene has CDR1 MNHEY and CDR2 SMNVEV (reference sequence). CDR3 region: CASRWTGGSSEAFF. The CDR3 bases are TGTGCCAGCCGATGGACAGGGGGAAGCTCTGAAGCTTTCTTT.

The CDR3 region is CASIFDSTNYGYTF. The CDR3 region has the DNA TGTGCCAGCATATTCGACAGTACTAACTATGGCTACACCTTC. J is TRBJ1-2 and V is TRBV2; D is possibly TRBD1 (5 bases). The germline V and J ends were trimmed by 7 bases and 0 bases, with 12 bases remaining between them. The CDR3 has 14 amino acids. In germline, CDR1 is SNHLY, CDR2 FYNNEI.

There are many counts of this clonotype. The rearrangement joins TRBV5-1 to TRBJ2-7, with D possibly called TRBD1 or TRBD2 (5 bases each). The CDR3 covers 15 residues. From germline, CDR1 is SGHRS and CDR2 YFSETQ. Trimming cost V 3 bases and J 2 bases, with 15 bases left between them. The CDR3 region is CASSSAGTVTYEQYF. In nucleotides, the CDR3 is TGCGCCAGCAGCTCAGCCGGGACGGTGACCTACGAGCAGTACTTC.

V and J are TRBV28 and TRBJ1-2; TRBD1 is a possible D gene (5 bases). Germline CDR1 MDHEN, CDR2 SYDVKM. The CDR3 sequence is 15 residues long. V lost 4 bases, J lost 3 bases, and 15 bases lay in between. The CDR3 loop is CASSSGTQVYYGYTF. The CDR3 nucleotides read TGTGCCAGCAGTTCCGGGACTCAAGTTTACTATGGCTACACCTTC.

In this sample, this clonotype turned up a few times. This chain connects TRBV28 to TRBJ2-7, with D perhaps matching TRBD2 (7 bases). Germline CDR1 MDHEN, CDR2 SYDVKM. The length of the CDR3 is 11 residues. The CDR3 coding sequence is TGTGCTTACGGGGGGCATTACGAGCAGTACTTC. Translating it yields CAYGGHYEQYF. Complete variable domain (other parts from reference TRBV28 and TRBJ2-7): DVKVTQSSRYLVKRTGEKVFLECVQDMDHENMFWYRQDPGLGLRLIYFSYDVKMKEKGDIPEGYSVSREKKERFSLILESASTNQTSMYLCAYGGHYEQYFGPGTRLTVT.

This clonotype was counted ten times or more. This sequence joins TRBV9 and TRBJ2-3, with D perhaps matching TRBD2 (6 bases). Germline V gene data show CDR1 as SGDLS and CDR2 as YYNGEE. The CDR3 loop spans 16 amino acids. The V gene lost 2 bases and the J gene lost 4 bases, with 17 bases spanning the gap. CDR3 DNA: TGTGCCAGCAGCGTGGAGGGCCACAGCAGGGCAGATACGCAGTATTTT. Protein product: CASSVEGHSRADTQYF.

The table lists this clonotype with a few counts. The chain joins TRBV7-2 to TRBJ2-7; 9 positions match TRBD2. CDR1 is SGHTA, CDR2 FQGNSA, per germline. V was clipped by 1 base and J by 7 bases; unmatched bases: 8. This CDR3 is 15 amino acids long. In DNA, the CDR3 is TGTGCCAGCAGCTTAGGATCCAGCGGGGGGTTTGAGCAGTACTTC. Protein: CASSLGSSGGFEQYF.

This clonotype was observed a few times. The V call is TRBV12-3 or TRBV12-4, the J call TRBJ2-1, with D tentatively TRBD1 (5 bases). With 6 bases removed from V and 4 bases from J, the gap between germline ends came to 16 bases. The CDR3 contains 15 residues. For the CDR3, the DNA is TGTGCCAGCAGGCCTGGTGAAGGGGCATACAATGAGCAGTTCTTC. This encodes CASRPGEGAYNEQFF.

The chain has TRBV6-5 and TRBJ1-6, with D unresolved. The CDR3 has 16 residues. Germline V gene data show CDR1 as MNHEY and CDR2 as SVGAGI. V lost 0 bases, J lost 9 bases, and 15 bases lay in between. CDR3 region: CASSYSTTGIGSPLHF. CDR3 sequence (DNA): TGTGCCAGCAGTTACTCGACTACGGGAATTGGTTCACCCCTCCACTTT.

This rearrangement joins TRBV11-1 to TRBJ1-1; no clear D. This CDR3 region has 15 residues. Germline values: CDR1 SGHAT, CDR2 FQDESV (reference sequence). Between the trimmed V and J ends, which lost 5 bases and 1 base, there was a span of 14 bases. This chain's CDR3 is CASSPIVRKNTEAFF. The DNA of the CDR3 is TGTGCCAGCAGCCCCATCGTTAGGAAGAACACTGAAGCTTTCTTT. Full variable domain (missing parts from reference TRBV11-1 and TRBJ1-1): EAEVAQSPRYKITEKSQAVAFWCDPISGHATLYWYRQILGQGPELLVQFQDESVVDDSQLPKDRFSAERLKGVDSTLKIQPAELGDSAMYLCASSPIVRKNTEAFFGQGTRLTVV.

This clonotype was observed a handful of times. J is TRBJ1-3 and V is TRBV7-9; D gene ambiguous. There are 12 residues in the CDR3. V lost 3 bases and J lost 8, with 8 bases in between. The germline CDR1 and CDR2 sequences are SEHNR and FQNEAQ (reference sequence). The CDR3 sequence: CASSFGTDTIYF. The CDR3 DNA is TGTGCCAGCAGCTTCGGAACAGACACCATATATTTT.